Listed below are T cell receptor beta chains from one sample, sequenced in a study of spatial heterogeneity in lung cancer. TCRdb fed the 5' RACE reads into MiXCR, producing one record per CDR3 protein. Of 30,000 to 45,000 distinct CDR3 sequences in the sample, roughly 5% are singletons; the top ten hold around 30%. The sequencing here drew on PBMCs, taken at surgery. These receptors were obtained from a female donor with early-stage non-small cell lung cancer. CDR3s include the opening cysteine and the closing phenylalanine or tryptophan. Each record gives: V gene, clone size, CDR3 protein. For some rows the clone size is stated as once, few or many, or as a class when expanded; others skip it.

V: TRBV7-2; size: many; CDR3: CASSPDSLGTDTQYF
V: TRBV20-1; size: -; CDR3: CSARDSGGFSYEQYF
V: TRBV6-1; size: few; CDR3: CASSEASSPNTGELFF
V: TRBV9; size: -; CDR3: CASSAGGGARNEQFF
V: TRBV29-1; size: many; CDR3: CSVEGGGAASTDTQYF
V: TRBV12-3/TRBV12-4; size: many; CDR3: CASTRAGRGNQETQYF
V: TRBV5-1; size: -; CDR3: CASSQPTDTQYF
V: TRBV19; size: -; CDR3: CASSSDRFHSYEQYF
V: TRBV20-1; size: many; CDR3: CSARQDSTRTEAFF
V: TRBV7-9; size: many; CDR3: CASSPPAGGFTNTEAFF
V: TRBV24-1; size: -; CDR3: CATSDPGTGNNEQFF
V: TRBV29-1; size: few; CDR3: CSVLPTGAYEQYF
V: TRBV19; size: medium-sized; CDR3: CASSPGGTGELFF
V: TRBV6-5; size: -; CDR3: CASSYSTGNSPLHF
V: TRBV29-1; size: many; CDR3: CSVIRVADTQYF
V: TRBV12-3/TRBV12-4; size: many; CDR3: CASSKPGTDTQYF
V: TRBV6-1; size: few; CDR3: CASSEQGFNNQPQHF
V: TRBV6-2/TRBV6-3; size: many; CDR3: CASSYSKREASGDTQYF
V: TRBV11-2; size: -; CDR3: CASSWTAMDREETQYF
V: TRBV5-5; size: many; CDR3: CASSLAAGSPYEQYF
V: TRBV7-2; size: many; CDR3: CASSLVAGRYGYTF
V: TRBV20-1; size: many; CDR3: CSVYSSETQYF
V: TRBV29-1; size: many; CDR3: CSSRQGSNNEQFF
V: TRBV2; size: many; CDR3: CASSLTESSYNSPLHF
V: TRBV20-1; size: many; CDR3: CSARGVSGPAYTQYF
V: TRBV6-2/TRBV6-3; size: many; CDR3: CASSIRMSNQPQHF
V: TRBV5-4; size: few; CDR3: CASSRDPVPYNEQFF
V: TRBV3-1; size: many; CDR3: CASSQSYEQYF
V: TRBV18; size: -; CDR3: CASSPKQGALNQPQHF
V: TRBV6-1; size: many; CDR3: CASSEAPRATQYF
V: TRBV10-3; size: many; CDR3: CAISEIRDSSYNEQFF
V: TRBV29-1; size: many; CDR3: CSVWDLYNEQFF
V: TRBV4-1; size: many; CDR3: CASSQGYGGGTDTQYF
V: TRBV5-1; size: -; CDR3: CASSSSGASTDTQYF
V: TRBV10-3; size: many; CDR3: CAISETSGRTGELFF
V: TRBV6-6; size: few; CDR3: CASSTRPGVHEKLFF
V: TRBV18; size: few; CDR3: CASSPNADAYGYTF
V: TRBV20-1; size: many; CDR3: CSELLPYYNEQFF
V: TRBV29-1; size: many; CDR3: CSVGVLNQETQYF
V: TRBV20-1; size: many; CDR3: CSASDRGRRNYGYTF
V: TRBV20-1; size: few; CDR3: CSARRTAGTENQPQHF
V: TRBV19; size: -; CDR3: CASSIAFNNEQFF
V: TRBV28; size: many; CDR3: CASLQGGGTEAFF
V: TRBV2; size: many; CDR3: CASSAIFSSGTDTQYF